A single sample is the source of the 20 T cell receptor beta chains below, sequenced in a study of blood T cell repertoires in COVID-19. Assay used: immunoSEQ multiplex PCR; TCRdb lists only in-frame clones, some missing. Of some 280,000 clones in the sample, around 86% were seen once. The sequenced sample was peripheral blood. These receptors were taken from a woman in her twenties or thirties with active or convalescent COVID-19.

The J gene is TRBJ2-3, the V gene TRBV6-5; TRBD2 matches at 8 bases. After removal of 6 bases from V and 3 bases from J, the junction contained 2 bases not matched to a gene. There are 13 residues in the CDR3. Germline V CDR1 and CDR2: MNHEY, SVGAGI. CDR3 region: CASRAGGTDTQYF. Here the CDR3 DNA reads TGTGCCAGCAGGGCGGGGGGAACAGATACGCAGTATTTT.

V usage is TRBV4-3 and J usage is TRBJ2-7; D may be TRBD2 (7 bases). The V end was cut by 5 bases, the J end by 0 bases, with 14 bases between. Germline assignment: CDR1 LGHNA and CDR2 YSLEER. This CDR3 comprises 15 residues. The CDR3 sequence is CASSTRGGDSYEQYF. CDR3 DNA sequence: TGCGCCAGCAGCACAAGGGGGGGGGACTCCTACGAGCAGTACTTC.

The V call is TRBV6-2 or TRBV6-3, the J call TRBJ1-2; the D is unclear. The V end lost 6 bases, the J end lost 8 bases, and 16 bases lay between the germline ends. CDR1 is MNHEY, CDR2 SVGEGT, per germline. The CDR3 has 13 residues. This chain's CDR3 is CASSNRAPGGYTF. The CDR3 DNA sequence: TGTGCCAGCAGCAACAGAGCCCCGGGGGGCTACACCTTC.

The V gene is TRBV19, the J gene TRBJ1-2, with 7 positions matching TRBD1. After removal of 3 bases from V and 6 bases from J, the junction contained 10 bases not matched to a gene. The germline V gene encodes CDR1 LNHDA and CDR2 SQIVND (reference sequence). The CDR3 contains 15 residues. CDR3 sequence reads: CASSIQQGMGHGYTF. As DNA, the CDR3 is TGTGCCAGTAGTATCCAACAGGGGATGGGCCATGGCTACACCTTC.

This chain connects TRBV5-5 to TRBJ2-1; 8 bases fit TRBD1. This CDR3 comprises 15 residues. Trimming at V came to 4 bases and at J to 2 bases, leaving 5 bases not matched to a gene. Germline-derived CDR1 and CDR2 are SGHKS and YYEKEE (reference sequence). This CDR3 is CASSTSTGAYNEQFF. CDR3 in DNA: TGTGCCAGCAGCACCTCGACAGGGGCCTACAATGAGCAGTTCTTC.

The V gene is TRBV19, the J gene TRBJ2-7, with TRBD1 matching over 7 bases. This CDR3 region has 13 residues. Germline V gene data show CDR1 as LNHDA and CDR2 as SQIVND (reference sequence). The V gene end was trimmed by 5 bases and the J gene end by 6 bases; junction bases not matched to a gene: 7. CDR3 region: CASSAQGVREQYF. CDR3 sequence (DNA): TGTGCCAGTAGTGCCCAGGGGGTTCGCGAGCAGTACTTC. Filled out from reference TRBV19 and TRBJ2-7, the complete variable domain reads DGGITQSPKYLFRKEGQNVTLSCEQNLNHDAMYWYRQDPGQGLRLIYYSQIVNDFQKGDIAEGYSVSREKKESFPLTVTSAQKNPTAFYLCASSAQGVREQYFGPGTRLTVT.

This chain joins TRBV6-5 and TRBJ1-1, with 7 bases lining up with TRBD1. V dropped 5 bases and J dropped 0; count of bases not matched to a gene: 6. The V gene's germline CDR1 is MNHEY and CDR2 SVGAGI. This CDR3 contains 15 residues. CDR3 bases: TGTGCCAGCAGTAACCGACAGGGAATGAACACTGAAGCTTTCTTT. Protein product: CASSNRQGMNTEAFF.

The chain couples TRBV3-1 (or the pseudogene TRBV3-2) to TRBJ2-7; D is uncertain. V was clipped by 3 bases and J by 2 bases, with 5 bases between them. The CDR3 totals 12 residues. The germline V gene has CDR1 LGHDT and CDR2 YNNKEL (reference sequence). This CDR3 reads CASSHFAYEQYF. In DNA, the CDR3 is TGTGCCAGCAGCCACTTTGCCTACGAGCAGTACTTC.

The rearrangement joins TRBV19 to TRBJ1-1; 9 nucleotides align to TRBD1. Unmatched junction bases numbered 15, after V lost 9 bases and J lost 4 bases. The germline CDR1 and CDR2 sequences are LNHDA and SQIVND (reference sequence). The CDR3 runs 16 residues. CDR3 coding DNA: TGTGCCAGCTCGGACAGGGGCGGATTCACCCCCACTGAAGCTTTCTTT. The encoded protein is CASSDRGGFTPTEAFF.

The chain combines TRBV6-2 or TRBV6-3 with TRBJ1-2; D gene ambiguous. CDR3 length: 15 amino acids. The V end was cut by 0 bases, the J end by 6 bases, with 14 bases between. Germline CDR1 is MNHEY and CDR2 is SVGEGT. CDR3 nucleotide sequence: TGTGCCAGCAGTTACTCCGAGTCGTCGGTTAATGGCTACACCTTC. Translation gives CASSYSESSVNGYTF.

V and J are TRBV30 and TRBJ1-1; 9 nucleotides agree with TRBD1. This CDR3 spans 13 amino acids. Per germline, CDR1 GTSNPN and CDR2 SVGIG (reference sequence). V was clipped by 3 bases and J by 3 bases; unmatched bases: 2. The CDR3 DNA sequence: TGTGCCTGGAGAACAGGGGGCTACACTGAAGCTTTCTTT. Residues: CAWRTGGYTEAFF.

This rearrangement joins TRBV30 to TRBJ1-3; perhaps TRBD1 as D (5 bases). The V gene's germline CDR1 is GTSNPN and CDR2 SVGIG (reference sequence). Trimming pared 4 bases from V and 2 bases from J, leaving 15 bases between. This CDR3 has 15 amino acids. The CDR3 reads CAWKEIGVAGNTIYF. The CDR3 nucleotides read TGTGCCTGGAAAGAAATAGGGGTGGCTGGAAACACCATATATTTT.

The gene calls are TRBV6-5 and TRBJ1-1; D is ambiguous. Trimming pared 5 bases from V and 1 base from J, leaving 8 bases between. The CDR3 is made up of 13 amino acids. In germline, CDR1 is MNHEY, CDR2 SVGAGI. CDR3 sequence (DNA): TGTGCCAGCAGTCGAGCAAGGAACACTGAAGCTTTCTTT. Translating it yields CASSRARNTEAFF.

This sequence joins TRBV5-1 and TRBJ2-1, with D perhaps matching TRBD2 (5 bases). Trimming took 5 bases from V and 1 from J, leaving 19 bases between them. Germline V gene data show CDR1 as SGHRS and CDR2 as YFSETQ. The CDR3 is made up of 17 amino acids. The CDR3 sequence: CASRHGMSAISYNEQFF. Written as DNA, the CDR3 is TGCGCCAGCAGACACGGGATGTCAGCGATTTCCTACAATGAGCAGTTCTTC. Variable domain in full (rest from reference TRBV5-1 and TRBJ2-1): KAGVTQTPRYLIKTRGQQVTLSCSPISGHRSVSWYQQTPGQGLQFLFEYFSETQRNKGNFPGRFSGRQFSNSRSEMNVSTLELGDSALYLCASRHGMSAISYNEQFFGPGTRLTVL.

This chain uses TRBV27 with TRBJ1-1, with 7 bases lining up with TRBD1. The junction had 7 bases not matched to a gene; V was cut back by 6 bases and J by 0 bases. Per the germline V gene, CDR1 is MNHEY and CDR2 is SMNVEV (reference sequence). The CDR3 extends over 15 amino acids. CDR3 DNA sequence: TGTGCCAGCAGGCGCCGACAGGGAATGAACACTGAAGCTTTCTTT. Protein sequence: CASRRRQGMNTEAFF.

In this sample, this clone turned up once. V and J are TRBV2 and TRBJ2-7; no definite D call. The germline CDR1 and CDR2 sequences are SNHLY and FYNNEI. Trimming shortened V by 5 bases and J by 2 bases, and 10 bases separated the two germline ends. The CDR3 spans 13 residues. The CDR3 DNA sequence: TGTGCCAGCAGTCTGACTGGCCCCTACGAGCAGTACTTC. It encodes CASSLTGPYEQYF. The complete variable domain, with remaining parts taken from reference TRBV2 and TRBJ2-7, reads EPEVTQTPSHQVTQMGQEVILRCVPISNHLYFYWYRQILGQKVEFLVSFYNNEISEKSEIFDDQFSVERPDGSNFTLKIRSTKLEDSAMYFCASSLTGPYEQYFGPGTRLTVT.

The V gene is TRBV12-3 or TRBV12-4, the J gene TRBJ2-1; D unresolved. V dropped 6 bases and J dropped 4 bases, with 10 bases sitting between them. This CDR3 is 13 amino acids long. Here the CDR3 DNA reads TGTGCCAGCAGCCCCGCCAGTTACAATGAGCAGTTCTTC. It encodes CASSPASYNEQFF.

This chain uses TRBV10-3 with TRBJ2-2, with D maybe TRBD1 (5 bases). Germline-derived CDR1 and CDR2 are ENHRY and SYGVKD. The CDR3 length is 14 residues. The V end was cut by 2 bases, the J end by 5 bases, with 9 bases between. Written as DNA, the CDR3 is TGTGCCATCAGTGAGGGACATGCGACCGGGGAGCTGTTTTTT. Its protein is CAISEGHATGELFF.

The chain has TRBV30 and TRBJ1-2; TRBD1 aligns across 9 bases. V trimming: 8 bases; J trimming: 5 bases; junction bases outside the gene matches: 12. There are 14 residues in the CDR3. CDR1 and CDR2 (germline): GTSNPN, SVGIG (reference sequence). The CDR3: CAHEPRDRVYGYTF. CDR3 coding DNA: TGTGCCCACGAGCCACGGGACAGGGTTTATGGCTACACCTTC.

The V and J genes are TRBV29-1 and TRBJ1-5, with 9 bases fitting TRBD1. Germline CDR1 SQVTM, CDR2 ANQGSEA. V was pared by 4 bases and J by 3 bases, with 1 base of the junction left unmatched. This CDR3 is built from 13 residues. CDR3: CSVGDRVNQPQHF. The CDR3 region has the DNA TGCAGCGTTGGGGACAGGGTCAATCAGCCCCAGCATTTT.